What follows are 9 T cell receptor beta chains derived from one specimen sequenced in a study of CD8 T cells in Susac syndrome. RNA totalling about 0.5 to 1 ug underwent reverse transcription with random hexamers. MiXCR, run by TCRdb on the immunoSEQ multiplex PCR reads, gives a single entry per CDR3 protein. The sample carries more than 200,000 distinct CDR3 sequences, around 90% recorded once. The source material was CD8+ T cells from PBMCs. These receptors came from a human donor with multiple sclerosis.

The chain has TRBV9 and TRBJ2-1, with D possibly being TRBD2 (5 bases). V was cut by 4 bases and J by 4 bases, with 12 bases left in between. This CDR3 spans 14 amino acids. From germline, CDR1 is SGDLS and CDR2 YYNGEE. The CDR3 is CASSPRTGYNEQFF. For the CDR3, the DNA is TGTGCCAGCAGCCCACGGACTGGGTACAATGAGCAGTTCTTC.

The chain has TRBV6-6 and TRBJ2-5; 13 bases align to TRBD2. Germline loops: CDR1 MNHNY, CDR2 SVGAGI (reference sequence). The CDR3 covers 16 residues. Trimming cost V 5 bases and J 5 bases; bases outside gene matches: 8. CDR3 DNA: TGTGCCAGCAGTAACGGACTAGCGGGGGCCGGGGAGACCCAGTACTTC. Its translation: CASSNGLAGAGETQYF.

The gene calls are TRBV7-2 and TRBJ2-7; D not certain. V was cut by 0 bases and J by 4 bases, with 7 bases left in between. CDR1 is SGHTA, CDR2 FQGNSA, per germline. This CDR3 has 13 amino acids. The CDR3 region is CASSLADGYEQYF. The CDR3 nucleotides are TGTGCCAGCAGCTTAGCTGACGGTTACGAGCAGTACTTC.

Here the CDR3 DNA reads TGTGCCAGCAGCTTGGGACTCCAAGAGACCCAGTACTTC. Protein sequence: CASSLGLQETQYF. This chain uses TRBV5-4 with TRBJ2-5; D uncertain. The germline V gene has CDR1 SGHNT and CDR2 YYREEE (reference sequence). The CDR3 consists of 13 residues. V lost 0 bases to trimming and J lost 1 base, with 4 bases between them.

The genes are TRBV9 and TRBJ2-3, with 8 positions matching TRBD2. The germline V gene encodes CDR1 SGDLS and CDR2 YYNGEE. The CDR3 is made up of 18 amino acids. The V segment lost 0 bases and the J segment 1 base; nucleotides outside the gene matches: 10. CDR3 nucleotides: TGTGCCAGCAGCGTAGATGGGTGGAGTAGCGGGGGCACAGATACGCAGTATTTT. Its translation: CASSVDGWSSGGTDTQYF.

This sequence joins TRBV9 and TRBJ2-3; tentatively, D is TRBD1 (7 bases). The CDR3 is 15 amino acids. V was pared by 6 bases and J by 6 bases, with 20 bases between. Germline loops: CDR1 SGDLS, CDR2 YYNGEE. The CDR3 DNA sequence: TGTGCCAGCACCCCTCAAGGAGGGGGCGCGGATACGCAGTATTTT. Translated: CASTPQGGGADTQYF.

The chain carries TRBV5-1 and TRBJ2-1; TRBD2 agrees at 8 bases. V was pared by 5 bases and J by 8 bases, with 6 bases of the junction left unmatched. The germline gives CDR1 SGHRS, CDR2 YFSETQ. The length of the CDR3 is 13 residues. The CDR3 nucleotides read TGCGCCAGCAGAGCGGGAGCGCTCGATGAGCAGTTCTTC. Translation gives CASRAGALDEQFF. The whole variable domain, remainder taken from reference TRBV5-1 and TRBJ2-1, is KAGVTQTPRYLIKTRGQQVTLSCSPISGHRSVSWYQQTPGQGLQFLFEYFSETQRNKGNFPGRFSGRQFSNSRSEMNVSTLELGDSALYLCASRAGALDEQFFGPGTRLTVL.

The rearrangement joins TRBV7-3 to TRBJ1-2; 8 bases fit TRBD1. In germline, CDR1 is SGHTA, CDR2 FQGTGA. After removal of 5 bases from V and 4 bases from J, the junction contained 12 bases not matched to a gene. This CDR3 is 16 amino acids long. The CDR3 spells CASSPGTGPPPYGYTF. DNA for the CDR3: TGTGCCAGCAGCCCGGGGACAGGTCCTCCACCCTATGGCTACACCTTC.

This clonotype was detected only once. The gene calls are TRBV10-3 and TRBJ1-1, with no clear D. Trimming removed 3 bases from V and 3 bases from J, with 14 bases in between. This CDR3 comprises 15 residues. CDR1 and CDR2 (germline): ENHRY, SYGVKD. The CDR3, as DNA: TGTGCCATCAGTGAAGGTGAGAGGTGGGACACTGAAGCTTTCTTT. Translation gives CAISEGERWDTEAFF.